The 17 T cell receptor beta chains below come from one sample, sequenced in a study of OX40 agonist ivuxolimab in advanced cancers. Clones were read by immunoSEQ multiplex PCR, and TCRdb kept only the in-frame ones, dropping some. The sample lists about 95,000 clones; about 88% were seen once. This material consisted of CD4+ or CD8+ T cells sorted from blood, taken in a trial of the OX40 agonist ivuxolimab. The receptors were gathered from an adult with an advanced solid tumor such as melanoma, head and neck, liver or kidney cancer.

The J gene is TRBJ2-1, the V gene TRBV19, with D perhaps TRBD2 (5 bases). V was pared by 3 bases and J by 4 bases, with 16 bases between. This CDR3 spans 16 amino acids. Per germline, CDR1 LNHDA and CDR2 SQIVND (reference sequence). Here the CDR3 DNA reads TGTGCCAGTAGTATCGGTGAGAGGGTTCTATACAATGAGCAGTTCTTC. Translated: CASSIGERVLYNEQFF.

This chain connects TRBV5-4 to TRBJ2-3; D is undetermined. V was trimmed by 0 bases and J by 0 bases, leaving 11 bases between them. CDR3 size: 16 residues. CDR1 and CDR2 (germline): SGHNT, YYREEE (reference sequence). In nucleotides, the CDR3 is TGTGCCAGCAGCTTGGGGTTTGGAACTAGCACAGATACGCAGTATTTT. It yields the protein CASSLGFGTSTDTQYF.

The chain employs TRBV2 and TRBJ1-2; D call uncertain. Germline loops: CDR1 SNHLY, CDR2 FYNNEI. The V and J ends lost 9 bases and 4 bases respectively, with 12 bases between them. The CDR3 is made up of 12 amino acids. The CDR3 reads CARRRTVYGYTF. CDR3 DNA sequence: TGTGCCAGGCGACGGACCGTCTATGGCTACACCTTC.

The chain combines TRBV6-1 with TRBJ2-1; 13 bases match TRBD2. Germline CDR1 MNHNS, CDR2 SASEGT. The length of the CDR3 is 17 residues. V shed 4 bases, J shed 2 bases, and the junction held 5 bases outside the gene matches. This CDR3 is CASSGTSGGLTYNEQFF. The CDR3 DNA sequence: TGTGCCAGCAGTGGGACTAGCGGGGGCCTCACCTACAATGAGCAGTTCTTC.

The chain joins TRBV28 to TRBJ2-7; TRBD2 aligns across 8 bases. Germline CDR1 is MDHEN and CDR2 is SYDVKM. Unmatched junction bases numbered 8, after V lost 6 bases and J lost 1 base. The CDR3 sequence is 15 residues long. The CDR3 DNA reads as TGTGCCAGCAGCTCTGCGGGGGGAGCTTCCTACGAGCAGTACTTC. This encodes CASSSAGGASYEQYF. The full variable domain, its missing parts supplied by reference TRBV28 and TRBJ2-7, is DVKVTQSSRYLVKRTGEKVFLECVQDMDHENMFWYRQDPGLGLRLIYFSYDVKMKEKGDIPEGYSVSREKKERFSLILESASTNQTSMYLCASSSAGGASYEQYFGPGTRLTVT.

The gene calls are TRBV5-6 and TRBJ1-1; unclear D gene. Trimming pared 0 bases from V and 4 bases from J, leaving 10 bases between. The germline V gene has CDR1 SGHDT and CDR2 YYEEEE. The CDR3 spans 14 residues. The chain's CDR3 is CASSLGELGTEAFF. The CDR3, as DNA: TGTGCCAGCAGCTTGGGGGAGTTAGGCACTGAAGCTTTCTTT.

In DNA form, the CDR3 reads TGTGCCAGCAGCGCACCGGGACAGGGGGTTCCTGAGTACTATGGCTACACCTTC. Protein product: CASSAPGQGVPEYYGYTF. J is TRBJ1-2 and V is TRBV9; TRBD1 aligns across 11 bases. J was trimmed by 3 bases and V by 3 bases; bases with no gene match: 13. CDR1 is SGDLS and CDR2 is YYNGEE in the germline V gene. The CDR3 is 18 residues long.

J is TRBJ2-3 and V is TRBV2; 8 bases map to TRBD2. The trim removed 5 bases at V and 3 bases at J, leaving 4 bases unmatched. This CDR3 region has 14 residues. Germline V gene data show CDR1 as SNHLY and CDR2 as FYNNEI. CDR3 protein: CASSRTSNTDTQYF. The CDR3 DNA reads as TGTGCCAGCAGTCGGACTAGCAATACAGATACGCAGTATTTT.

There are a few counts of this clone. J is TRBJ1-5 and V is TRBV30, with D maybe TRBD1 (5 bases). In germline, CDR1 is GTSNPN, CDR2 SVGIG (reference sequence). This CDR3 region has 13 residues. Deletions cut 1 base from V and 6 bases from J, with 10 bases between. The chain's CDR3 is CAWSGEGSQPQHF. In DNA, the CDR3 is TGTGCCTGGAGTGGGGAGGGGAGTCAGCCCCAGCATTTT.

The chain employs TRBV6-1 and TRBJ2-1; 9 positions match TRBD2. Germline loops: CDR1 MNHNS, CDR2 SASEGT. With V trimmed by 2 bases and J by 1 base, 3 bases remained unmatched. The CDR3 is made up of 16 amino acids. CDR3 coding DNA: TGTGCCAGCAGTGAATTTGCGGGGGGGTCCTACAATGAGCAGTTCTTC. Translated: CASSEFAGGSYNEQFF.

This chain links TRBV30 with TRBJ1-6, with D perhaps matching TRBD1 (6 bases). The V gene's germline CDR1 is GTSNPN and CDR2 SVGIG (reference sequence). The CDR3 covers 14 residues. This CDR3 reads CAATTGEGDSPLHF. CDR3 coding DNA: TGTGCTGCGACGACTGGGGAGGGGGATTCACCCCTCCACTTT.

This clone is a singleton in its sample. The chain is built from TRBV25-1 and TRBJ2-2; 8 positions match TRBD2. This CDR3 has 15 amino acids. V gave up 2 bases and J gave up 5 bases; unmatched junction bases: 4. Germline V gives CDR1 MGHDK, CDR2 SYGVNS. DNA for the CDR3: TGTGCCAGCAGTGAAAGTTTAGCGGGGACCGGGGAGCTGTTTTTT. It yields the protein CASSESLAGTGELFF.

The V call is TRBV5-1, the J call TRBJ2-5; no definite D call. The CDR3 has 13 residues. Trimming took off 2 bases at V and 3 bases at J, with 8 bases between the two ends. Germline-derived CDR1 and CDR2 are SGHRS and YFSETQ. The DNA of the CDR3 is TGCGCCAGCAGCTTTAACACGGAAGAGACCCAGTACTTC. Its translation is CASSFNTEETQYF.

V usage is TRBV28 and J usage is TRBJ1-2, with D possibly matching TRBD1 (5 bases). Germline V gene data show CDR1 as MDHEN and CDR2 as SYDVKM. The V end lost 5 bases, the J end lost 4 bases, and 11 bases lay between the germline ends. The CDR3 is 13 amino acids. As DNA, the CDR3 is TGTGCCAGCAGTCGGGGCTTTCCCTATGGCTACACCTTC. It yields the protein CASSRGFPYGYTF.

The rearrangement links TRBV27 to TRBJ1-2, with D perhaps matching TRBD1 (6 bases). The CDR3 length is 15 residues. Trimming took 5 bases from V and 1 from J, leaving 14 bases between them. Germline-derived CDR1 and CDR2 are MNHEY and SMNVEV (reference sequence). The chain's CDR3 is CASSPGQLLNYGYTF. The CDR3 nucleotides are TGTGCCAGCAGTCCCGGACAGCTACTTAACTATGGCTACACCTTC.

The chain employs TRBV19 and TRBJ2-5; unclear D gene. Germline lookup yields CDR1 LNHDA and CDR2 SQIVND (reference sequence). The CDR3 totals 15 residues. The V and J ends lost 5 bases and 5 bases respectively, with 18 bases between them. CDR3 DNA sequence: TGTGCCAGTAGTTCTTTACCTAAGCACGTGGAGACCCAGTACTTC. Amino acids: CASSSLPKHVETQYF.

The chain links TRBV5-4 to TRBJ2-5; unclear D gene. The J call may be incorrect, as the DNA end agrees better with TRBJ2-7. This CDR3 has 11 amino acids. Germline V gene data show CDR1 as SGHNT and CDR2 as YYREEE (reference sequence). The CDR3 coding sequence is TGTGCCAGCAGCTTGGAGGACGAGCAGTACTTC. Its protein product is CASSLEDEQYF.